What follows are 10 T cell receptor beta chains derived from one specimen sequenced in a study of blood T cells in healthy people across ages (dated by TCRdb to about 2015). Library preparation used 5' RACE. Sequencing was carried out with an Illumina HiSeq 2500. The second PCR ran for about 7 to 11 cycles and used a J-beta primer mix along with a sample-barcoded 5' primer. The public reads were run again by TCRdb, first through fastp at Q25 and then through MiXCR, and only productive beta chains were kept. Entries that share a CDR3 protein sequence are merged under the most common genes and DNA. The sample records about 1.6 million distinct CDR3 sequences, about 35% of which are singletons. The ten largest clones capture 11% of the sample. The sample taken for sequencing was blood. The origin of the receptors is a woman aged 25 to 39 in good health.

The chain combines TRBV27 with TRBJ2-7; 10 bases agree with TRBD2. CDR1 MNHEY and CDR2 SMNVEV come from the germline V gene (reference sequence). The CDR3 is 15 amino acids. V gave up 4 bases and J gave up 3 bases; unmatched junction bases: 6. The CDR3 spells CASSWRLAGLYEQYF. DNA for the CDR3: TGTGCCAGCAGTTGGAGACTAGCGGGCCTCTACGAGCAGTACTTC.

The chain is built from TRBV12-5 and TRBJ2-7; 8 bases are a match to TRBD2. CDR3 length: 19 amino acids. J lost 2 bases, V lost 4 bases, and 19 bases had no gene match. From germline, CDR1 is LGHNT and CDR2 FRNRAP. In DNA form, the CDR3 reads TGTGCTAGTGGTTCGCTAAACGGGAGCGGGAGCAAGTTGACCTACGAGCAGTACTTC. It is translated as CASGSLNGSGSKLTYEQYF.

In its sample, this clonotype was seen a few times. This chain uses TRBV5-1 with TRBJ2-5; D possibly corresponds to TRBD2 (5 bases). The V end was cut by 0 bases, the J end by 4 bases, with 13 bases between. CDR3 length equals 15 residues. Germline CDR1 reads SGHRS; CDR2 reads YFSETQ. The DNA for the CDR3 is TGCGCCAGCAGCTTGGGGACGCTAGCAGGAGAGACCCAGTACTTC. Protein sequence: CASSLGTLAGETQYF.

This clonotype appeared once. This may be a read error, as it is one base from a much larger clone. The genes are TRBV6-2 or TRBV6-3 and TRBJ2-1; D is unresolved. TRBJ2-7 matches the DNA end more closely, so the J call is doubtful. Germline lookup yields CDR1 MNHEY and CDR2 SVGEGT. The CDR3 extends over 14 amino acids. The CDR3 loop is CASSWFGSYNEQYF. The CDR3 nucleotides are TGTGCCAGCAGTTGGTTTGGTTCCTACAATGAGCAGTACTTC.

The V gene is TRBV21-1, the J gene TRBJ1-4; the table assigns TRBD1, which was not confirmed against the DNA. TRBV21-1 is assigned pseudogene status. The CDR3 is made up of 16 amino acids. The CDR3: CASSSIRPRGDEKLFF. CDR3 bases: TGTGCCAGCAGCTCAATAAGACCGAGGGGGGATGAAAAACTGTTTTTT.

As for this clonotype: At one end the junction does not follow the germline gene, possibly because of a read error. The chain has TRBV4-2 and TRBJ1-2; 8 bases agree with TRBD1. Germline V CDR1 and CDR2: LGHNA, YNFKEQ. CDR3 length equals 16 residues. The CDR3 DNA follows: TGTGCCAGCAGCCAAGGACCGGGACAGGCCTCTGGTGGCCACACCTTC. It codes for CASSQGPGQASGGHTF.

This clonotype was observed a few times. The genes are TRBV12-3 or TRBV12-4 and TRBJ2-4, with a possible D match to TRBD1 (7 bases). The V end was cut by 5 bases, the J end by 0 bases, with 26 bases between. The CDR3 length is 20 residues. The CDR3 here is CASSLGRTGGVEQAKNIQYF. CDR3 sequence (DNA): TGTGCCAGCAGTCTGGGACGGACAGGCGGGGTCGAACAAGCCAAAAACATTCAGTACTTC.

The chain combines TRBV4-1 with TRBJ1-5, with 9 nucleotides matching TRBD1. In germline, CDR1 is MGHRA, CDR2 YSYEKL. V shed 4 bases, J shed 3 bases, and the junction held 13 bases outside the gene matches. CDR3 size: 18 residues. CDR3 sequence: CASSPGQGMEGANQPQHF. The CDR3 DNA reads TGCGCCAGCAGCCCGGGACAGGGAATGGAGGGAGCCAATCAGCCCCAGCATTTT.

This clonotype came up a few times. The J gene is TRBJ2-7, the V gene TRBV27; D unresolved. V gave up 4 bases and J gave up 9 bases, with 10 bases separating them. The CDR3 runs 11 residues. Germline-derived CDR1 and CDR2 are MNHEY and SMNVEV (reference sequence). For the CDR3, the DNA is TGTGCCAGCAGTTATAAGGGATCGCAGTACTTC. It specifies CASSYKGSQYF.

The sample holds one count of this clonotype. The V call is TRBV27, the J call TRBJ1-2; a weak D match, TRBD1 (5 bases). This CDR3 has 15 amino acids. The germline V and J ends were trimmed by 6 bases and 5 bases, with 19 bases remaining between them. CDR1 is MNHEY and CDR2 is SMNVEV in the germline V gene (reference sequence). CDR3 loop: CASRGSGTRWYGYTF. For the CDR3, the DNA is TGTGCCAGCAGAGGGAGCGGGACCCGATGGTATGGCTACACCTTC.